One and the same sample provided the 9 T cell receptor beta chains below, sequenced in a study of blood T cell repertoires in COVID-19. Measured with immunoSEQ multiplex PCR; TCRdb has only the in-frame clones, and not every one. There are roughly 100,000 clones in the sample; 89% occur only once, and around 3.7% lies in the top ten. The sequenced sample was peripheral blood. These receptor sequences come from a woman aged 55-75 years with acute or convalescent COVID-19.

The gene calls are TRBV3-1 (or the pseudogene TRBV3-2) and TRBJ2-7; TRBD1 aligns across 9 bases. Germline V gives CDR1 LGHDT, CDR2 YNNKEL (reference sequence). This CDR3 is built from 15 residues. Trimming removed 5 bases from V and 6 bases from J; junction bases left unmatched: 11. The CDR3 nucleotides are TGTGCCAGCAGCAACTCCGGGACAGGGAACTCCGAGCAGTACTTC. Its protein product is CASSNSGTGNSEQYF.

This clone was counted once. The sample contains more than one DNA sequence encoding this CDR3. The chain carries TRBV3-1 (or the pseudogene TRBV3-2) and TRBJ1-2; D gene unclear. V gave up 1 base and J gave up 4 bases, with 4 bases separating them. This CDR3 comprises 12 residues. CDR1 and CDR2 from the germline V gene are LGHDT and YNNKEL (reference sequence). The CDR3: CASSQGLYGYTF. The DNA of the CDR3 is TGTGCCAGCAGCCAAGGACTCTATGGCTACACCTTC.

This clone was counted a few times. The V and J genes are TRBV19 and TRBJ1-3; D is ambiguous. V was cut by 0 bases and J by 1 base, with 16 bases left in between. Germline assignment: CDR1 LNHDA and CDR2 SQIVND (reference sequence). This CDR3 spans 18 amino acids. The DNA of the CDR3 is TGTGCCAGTAGTATAGATAACTGGCCGGGGAAGTCTGGAAACACCATATATTTT. It yields the protein CASSIDNWPGKSGNTIYF.

This chain uses TRBV19 with TRBJ2-6; tentatively, D is TRBD2 (5 bases). The V and J ends lost 3 bases and 4 bases respectively, with 10 bases between them. Germline CDR1 is LNHDA and CDR2 is SQIVND (reference sequence). The CDR3 runs 15 residues. The CDR3 here is CASSMRGLGANVLTF. In DNA, the CDR3 is TGTGCCAGTAGTATGAGAGGGCTCGGGGCCAACGTCCTGACTTTC.

This clone appeared once. The chain carries TRBV5-4 and TRBJ1-2; D possibly corresponds to TRBD1 (6 bases). Between the trimmed V and J ends, which lost 0 bases and 3 bases, there was a span of 9 bases. The CDR3 spans 14 residues. The germline gives CDR1 SGHNT, CDR2 YYREEE (reference sequence). Here the CDR3 DNA reads TGTGCCAGCAGCTTGGTCAGGGGTGACTATGGCTACACCTTC. Translation gives CASSLVRGDYGYTF.

This clone has only one observation. J is TRBJ2-1 and V is TRBV9; D possibly corresponds to TRBD2 (6 bases). Germline CDR1 SGDLS, CDR2 YYNGEE. The CDR3 is 17 residues long. Deletions cut 0 bases from V and 1 base from J, with 14 bases between. The CDR3 loop is CASSVAASERSYNEQFF. The CDR3 DNA follows: TGTGCCAGCAGCGTAGCGGCTAGCGAAAGATCCTACAATGAGCAGTTCTTC.

Note on this clone: A junction boundary mismatches the germline segment, possibly from a read error. The chain is built from TRBV6-1 and TRBJ2-1; D might be TRBD2 (6 bases). The CDR3 is made up of 14 amino acids. The V gene's germline CDR1 is MNHNS and CDR2 SASEGT. The DNA for the CDR3 is TGTGCCAGCAGAGAAGGGACTCAAAACAATGAGCAGTTCTTC. This translates into CASREGTQNNEQFF.

This rearrangement joins TRBV5-4 to TRBJ1-2; no firm D call. Germline V gives CDR1 SGHNT, CDR2 YYREEE (reference sequence). The CDR3 extends over 16 amino acids. V was clipped by 4 bases and J by 4 bases, with 20 bases between them. For the CDR3, the DNA is TGTGCCAGCAGCCTTGCTTGGGAAGGAGGAACCTATGGCTACACCTTC. Amino acid sequence: CASSLAWEGGTYGYTF.

The chain carries TRBV19 and TRBJ1-5, with 12 positions matching TRBD1. This CDR3 spans 15 amino acids. The V and J ends lost 8 bases and 0 bases, in that order; junction bases with no gene match: 2. Germline V gene sequence: CDR1 LNHDA, CDR2 SQIVND (reference sequence). This CDR3 is CASRDRGLSNQPQHF. The CDR3 nucleotides read TGTGCCAGTCGGGACAGGGGGCTTAGCAATCAGCCCCAGCATTTT. Variable domain in full (rest from reference TRBV19 and TRBJ1-5): DGGITQSPKYLFRKEGQNVTLSCEQNLNHDAMYWYRQDPGQGLRLIYYSQIVNDFQKGDIAEGYSVSREKKESFPLTVTSAQKNPTAFYLCASRDRGLSNQPQHFGDGTRLSIL.